A selection of T cell receptor beta chains follows, all from one sample in a study of PD-1 blockade in classical Hodgkin lymphoma. Using immunoSEQ multiplex PCR, the repertoire was profiled, and TCRdb retains in-frame clones only, with some absent. The sample includes about 58,000 clones, approximately 89% seen only once; the top ten take about 9.4%. Material: peripheral blood mononuclear cells (PBMCs), obtained before the second cycle of nivolumab. These receptors were collected from a human donor with classical Hodgkin lymphoma. Each CDR3 is given with its conserved first and last residue. Fields, in order: J gene, V gene, clone size, D gene, CDR3 protein, CDR3 DNA. A D gene is named only where the DNA matches it firmly. The listing skips clone size in some rows; elsewhere it reads once, few, many or a size class.

J: TRBJ2-1
V: TRBV6-5
size: few
D: TRBD2
CDR3: CASSWGGGNEQFF
DNA: TGTGCCAGCAGTTGGGGCGGGGGTAATGAGCAGTTCTTC

J: TRBJ1-2
V: TRBV2
size: NA
D: NA
CDR3: CASSDSGWGANNYGYTF
DNA: TGTGCCAGCAGTGACAGTGGATGGGGGGCAAACAACTATGGCTACACCTTC

J: TRBJ2-7
V: TRBV27
size: NA
D: NA
CDR3: CASSFGQTPTYEQYF
DNA: TGTGCCAGCAGTTTTGGACAGACCCCTACCTACGAGCAGTACTTC

J: TRBJ1-1
V: TRBV5-8
size: NA
D: NA
CDR3: CASSTMGNTEAFF
DNA: TGTGCCAGCAGCACGATGGGGAACACTGAAGCTTTCTTT

J: TRBJ2-7
V: TRBV29-1
size: once
D: NA
CDR3: CSVRWGSSYEQYF
DNA: TGCAGCGTTCGGTGGGGGAGCTCCTACGAGCAGTACTTC

J: TRBJ2-3
V: TRBV9
size: NA
D: NA
CDR3: CASSRRSTDTQYF
DNA: TGTGCCAGCAGCAGACGTAGCACAGATACGCAGTATTTT

J: TRBJ2-5
V: TRBV25-1
size: NA
D: NA
CDR3: CASSDSGPFLTQYF
DNA: TGTGCCAGCAGTGATTCAGGACCGTTCTTGACCCAGTACTTC

J: TRBJ1-4
V: TRBV7-9
size: NA
D: TRBD1
CDR3: CASSFFRTGPTTNEKLFF
DNA: TGTGCCAGCAGCTTCTTCCGGACAGGCCCAACAACTAATGAAAAACTGTTTTTT

J: TRBJ2-7
V: TRBV5-3
size: NA
D: NA
CDR3: CARSLDGIATYEQYF
DNA: TGTGCCAGAAGCTTGGACGGAATAGCGACCTACGAGCAGTACTTC

J: TRBJ2-1
V: TRBV11-3
size: NA
D: TRBD2
CDR3: CASSLGLAGGYNEQFF
DNA: TGTGCCAGCAGCCTAGGACTAGCGGGGGGATACAATGAGCAGTTCTTC

J: TRBJ1-2
V: TRBV19
size: NA
D: TRBD1
CDR3: CASSSAFLDRAGYIF
DNA: TGTGCCAGTAGTTCGGCTTTTCTGGACAGGGCTGGCTACATCTTC

J: TRBJ2-3
V: TRBV4-3
size: NA
D: NA
CDR3: CASSLFESGFTDTQYF
DNA: TGCGCCAGCAGCCTTTTTGAGAGCGGGTTCACAGATACGCAGTATTTT

J: TRBJ2-1
V: TRBV9
size: NA
D: NA
CDR3: CASSSHRVEEQFF
DNA: TGTGCCAGCAGCTCACACAGGGTCGAGGAGCAGTTCTTC